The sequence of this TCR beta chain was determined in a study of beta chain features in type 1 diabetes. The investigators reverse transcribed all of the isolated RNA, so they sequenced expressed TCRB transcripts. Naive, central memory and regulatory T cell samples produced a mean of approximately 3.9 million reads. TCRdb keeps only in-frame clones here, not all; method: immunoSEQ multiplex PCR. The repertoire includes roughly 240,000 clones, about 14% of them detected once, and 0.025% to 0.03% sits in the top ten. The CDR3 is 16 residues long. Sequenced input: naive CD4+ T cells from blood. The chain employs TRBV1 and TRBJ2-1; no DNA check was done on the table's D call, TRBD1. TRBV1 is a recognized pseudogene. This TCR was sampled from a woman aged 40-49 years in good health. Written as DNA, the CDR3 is TGCACCAGCAGCCAAGAACCAGGGGAAGACCCCAATGAGCAGTTCTTC. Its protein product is CTSSQEPGEDPNEQFF.